Below, one TCR beta chain is given with its context. It lacks a known antigen. Since a much larger clone is just one base distant, this may be a read error. The CDR3 runs 13 amino acids, cysteine and phenylalanine included. Left in the record is the CDR3 DNA by itself, 39 bases read in frame from the first base. Looking up the germline V gene yields CDR1 SQVTM and CDR2 ANQGSEA. V gives up 4 bases and J gives up 4 bases, and the segment between their germline ends measures 13 bases. TCR CDR3 regions were amplified from genomic DNA by multiplex PCR using the deep immunoSEQ assay. Extracted genomic DNA from each cell subset was spread evenly across all wells of several immunoSEQ 96-well plates, with each plate serving as a replicate. Each replicate PCR for unsorted PBMC received about 300 ng genomic DNA, equal to approximately 30,000 T cell genomes. Ten immunoSEQ deep assay plates were used to sequence the unsorted PBMC genomic DNA. The purified libraries were quantified using a Qubit 3.0 fluorometer, sized with a Bioanalyzer 2100, and then quantified again using the KAPA Library Quantification kit. Each immunoSEQ 96-well plate was sequenced on its own single-read 150-cycle Illumina NextSeq 550 flow cell. The paper's data handling went like this. Because the immunoSEQ output held only junctional sequences and lacked quality scores, the filtering could not match the filtering applied to full-length reads. To assign V/J genes and CDR3, sequences were annotated against IMGT germline references using PyIR, a Python wrapper for IgBLAST v1.9. Reads were removed for weak V/J assignments (E-value above 1e-6), missing CDR3, stop codons, out-of-frame junctions, or ambiguous translated residues. V3J clonotypes were defined as sequences sharing the same inferred V gene, J gene, and CDR3 amino acid sequence. Percentage overlap between repertoires was calculated by dividing the number of shared unique clonotypes by the size of the smaller repertoire. Three approaches were used to assess repertoire richness: RTK rarefaction, the Chao1 estimator, and Recon v2.1 estimates of unobserved clonotypes. The source is immuneACCESS, and TCRdb retained only in-frame sequences with V and J called. Part of the clones is not carried over; for the studies checked, unresolved V genes explain less than half of this, and the remainder is unexplained. Clone size and V and J calls were adopted from that table, with D and trimming inferred from the DNA. The sample data list hundreds of thousands of clones, and just over 75% of these were observed just once. The top ten constitute around 12% of the sample.

This entry is derived from a study of shared clonotypes between healthy human individuals (dated by TCRdb to between 2020 and 2021). Study-level background: A few men and a couple of women, aged 18 to 49 years, made up the cohort. The study deeply sequenced blood TCR repertoires of five healthy adults to estimate repertoire size and the extent of clonotype sharing between individuals. Different laboratories and diverse techniques were used to prepare libraries and sequence TCR repertoires, to increase sequencing depth and limit assay-specific biases. Per donor, leukapheresis produced somewhere between about 0.9 and 9.5 billion PBMCs.

Healthy HIV-negative adults with no recently reported acute infections or vaccinations were included as donors. All donors were Caucasian adults living in Nashville, Tennessee, USA. In the unsorted samples, 85 million to 100 million PBMCs were counted, and genomic DNA was extracted using the QIAamp DNA Blood Mini kit. After blood collection by leukapheresis, PBMCs were isolated using Ficoll-Histopaque density gradient centrifugation and then cryopreserved in the vapor phase of liquid nitrogen. The research as a whole found: The small number of donors limited the genetic and exposure-history diversity represented. Only blood was sampled, and tissue TCR repertoires likely differ from those in blood. Pairwise subsampling indicated that sequencing depth was expected to affect the degree of clonotype sharing among donors.

The rearrangement combines TRBV29-1 with TRBJ1-2, and perhaps TRBD1 as D gene, on 5 matching bases. Source material: PBMCs. This receptor was taken from a woman between 40 and 55 years old in good health. Some clones in this sample may be carry-over from other donors' samples. This receptor has the CDR3 CSVVAGGTYGYTF. The DNA reads TGCAGCGTTGTGGCCGGGGGTACCTATGGCTACACCTTC.